These T cell receptor beta chains were read from a single sample in a study of blood T cell repertoires in COVID-19. The method was immunoSEQ multiplex PCR; TCRdb's version includes in-frame clones alone and lacks a portion of them. The sample includes more than 300,000 clones, about nine tenths of them seen just once. Sequenced input: peripheral blood. The receptors originated from a woman in her twenties or thirties with COVID-19, enrolled during active disease. CDR3s include the opening cysteine and the closing phenylalanine or tryptophan. Each record gives: V gene, D gene, clone size, CDR3 length, J gene, CDR3 DNA, CDR3 protein. D genes are given only for firm matches. Expanded clones are given a class, and other clones once, few, many or no size at all.

V: TRBV6-6
D: .
size: .
length: 16
J: TRBJ2-2
DNA: TGTGCCAGCAGCCCAACCCGGACAGTAGTCACCGGGGAGCTGTTTTTT
CDR3: CASSPTRTVVTGELFF

V: TRBV6-5
D: TRBD2
size: .
length: 15
J: TRBJ2-1
DNA: TGTGCCAGCAGTTACCAGGCTAGCGGGGCCAATGAGCAGTTCTTC
CDR3: CASSYQASGANEQFF

V: TRBV3-1/TRBV3-2
D: .
size: .
length: 18
J: TRBJ1-1
DNA: TGTGCCAGCAGCCAAGATGGGTGGGGGAGGGGCTTGGACACTGAAGCTTTCTTT
CDR3: CASSQDGWGRGLDTEAFF

V: TRBV9
D: TRBD1
size: .
length: 12
J: TRBJ2-5
DNA: TGTGCCAGCAGCGTAGAGGGGGCCACCCAGTACTTC
CDR3: CASSVEGATQYF

V: TRBV30
D: .
size: .
length: 13
J: TRBJ1-6
DNA: TGTGCCTGGAGCGAGTTCAGGAATTCACCCCTCCACTTT
CDR3: CAWSEFRNSPLHF

V: TRBV4-1
D: TRBD2
size: .
length: 17
J: TRBJ2-1
DNA: TGCGCCAGCAGCCAAGATCCGAGCGGGGGGACCTACAATGAGCAGTTCTTC
CDR3: CASSQDPSGGTYNEQFF

V: TRBV2
D: TRBD2
size: .
length: 17
J: TRBJ2-3
DNA: TGTGCCAGCAGTGAAACCTCGGGACTAGCACCCACAGATACGCAGTATTTT
CDR3: CASSETSGLAPTDTQYF

V: TRBV27
D: TRBD1
size: .
length: 16
J: TRBJ1-1
DNA: TGTGCCAGCAGTCTTCGGGGACAGGGGATGGCCACTGAAGCTTTCTTT
CDR3: CASSLRGQGMATEAFF

V: TRBV11-2
D: TRBD2
size: .
length: 19
J: TRBJ2-2
DNA: TGTGCCAGCAGCTTAACTACTAGCGGGGGGGCTCCGGTCACCGGGGAGCTGTTTTTT
CDR3: CASSLTTSGGAPVTGELFF

V: TRBV4-3
D: .
size: .
length: 14
J: TRBJ1-2
DNA: TGCGCCAGCAGCCAGGGCCCCGGGGCGGGAGGCTACACCTTC
CDR3: CASSQGPGAGGYTF

V: TRBV7-6
D: TRBD1
size: .
length: 15
J: TRBJ1-1
DNA: TGTGCCAGCAGCTTACAACAGGGGAGGAACACTGAAGCTTTCTTT
CDR3: CASSLQQGRNTEAFF

V: TRBV7-2
D: .
size: .
length: 12
J: TRBJ2-1
DNA: TGTGCCAGCAGCTTTGTAAACAATGAGCAGTTCTTC
CDR3: CASSFVNNEQFF

V: TRBV3-1/TRBV3-2
D: TRBD1
size: .
length: 15
J: TRBJ1-2
DNA: TGTGCCAGCAGCCCCGGACAGGGAAGGAGCTATGGCTACACCTTC
CDR3: CASSPGQGRSYGYTF

V: TRBV27
D: .
size: .
length: 19
J: TRBJ1-5
DNA: TGTGCCAGCAGTTTAGTGGGAGACTTCAGCCCTTATAGCAATCAGCCCCAGCATTTT
CDR3: CASSLVGDFSPYSNQPQHF

V: TRBV6-1
D: TRBD2
size: once
length: 16
J: TRBJ2-1
DNA: TGTGCCAGCAGTGAAGCGTCGGGGGGCTCCTACAATGAGCAGTTCTTC
CDR3: CASSEASGGSYNEQFF

V: TRBV11-3
D: .
size: .
length: 13
J: TRBJ2-5
DNA: TGTGCCAGCAGCTTAGCTCCTCAAGAGACCCAGTACTTC
CDR3: CASSLAPQETQYF

V: TRBV5-1
D: TRBD1
size: .
length: 15
J: TRBJ1-3
DNA: TGCGCCAGCAGCCCATCAGGGGGCTCTGGAAACACCATATATTTT
CDR3: CASSPSGGSGNTIYF

V: TRBV18
D: TRBD1
size: .
length: 13
J: TRBJ1-2
DNA: TGTGCCAGCTCATCGGACAGGGAATATGGCTACACCTTC
CDR3: CASSSDREYGYTF

V: TRBV18
D: .
size: once
length: 17
J: TRBJ2-5
DNA: TGTGCCAGCTCACTCAACCCTCCAGCAGGGGCCCAAGAGACCCAGTACTTC
CDR3: CASSLNPPAGAQETQYF

V: TRBV28
D: .
size: .
length: 14
J: TRBJ2-4
DNA: TGTGCCGCCGAGCTTCCGTCCTTCAAAAACATTCAGTACTTC
CDR3: CAAELPSFKNIQYF

V: TRBV6-6
D: .
size: .
length: 13
J: TRBJ2-2
DNA: TGTGCCAGTAGGGGGTTTGACACCGGGGAGCTGTTTTTT
CDR3: CASRGFDTGELFF

V: TRBV19
D: TRBD2
size: once
length: 15
J: TRBJ2-3
DNA: TGTGCCAGTAGCCCACTAGCGGGGGTAACAGATACGCAGTATTTT
CDR3: CASSPLAGVTDTQYF

V: TRBV20-1
D: TRBD2
size: once
length: 15
J: TRBJ2-5
DNA: TGCAGTGCTAGTAAGGGCGGGGGACGCGGGGAGACCCAGTACTTC
CDR3: CSASKGGGRGETQYF

V: TRBV1
D: .
size: .
length: 18
J: TRBJ1-5
DNA: TGCACCAGCAGCCAAGATCTCTACGTAGGGGTTAGCAATCAGCCCCAGCATTTT
CDR3: CTSSQDLYVGVSNQPQHF

V: TRBV18
D: TRBD1
size: .
length: 14
J: TRBJ2-7
DNA: TGTGCCAGCTCACCACAACAGGGGGCCTACGAGCAGTACTTC
CDR3: CASSPQQGAYEQYF

V: TRBV5-8
D: .
size: .
length: 16
J: TRBJ2-5
DNA: TGTGCCAGCAGCCCGCGGAAGGGGGGGCTGCAAGAGACCCAGTACTTC
CDR3: CASSPRKGGLQETQYF

V: TRBV3-1/TRBV3-2
D: .
size: few
length: 14
J: TRBJ2-7
DNA: TGTGCCAGCAGCCAAGCTTGGGGCGACTACGAGCAGTACTTC
CDR3: CASSQAWGDYEQYF

V: TRBV19
D: .
size: .
length: 12
J: TRBJ1-1
DNA: TGTGCCAGTACAGGGAGGTACACTGAAGCTTTCTTT
CDR3: CASTGRYTEAFF

V: TRBV29-1
D: TRBD1
size: .
length: 13
J: TRBJ1-1
DNA: TGCAGCGAAGGACAGGGGGCAGACACTGAAGCTTTCTTT
CDR3: CSEGQGADTEAFF

V: TRBV5-5
D: .
size: once
length: 19
J: TRBJ1-6
DNA: TGTGCCAGCAGCTTGCGTGAGGTCAGCTCGAGCTCCTATAATTCACCCCTCCACTTT
CDR3: CASSLREVSSSSYNSPLHF

V: TRBV5-4
D: .
size: once
length: 11
J: TRBJ2-5
DNA: TGTGCCAGCAGCTTGGGGGCCTCCCAGTACTTC
CDR3: CASSLGASQYF

V: TRBV4-3
D: TRBD1
size: .
length: 14
J: TRBJ1-5
DNA: TGCGCCAGCAGCCAAATAACAGGGGGTCAGCCCCAGCATTTT
CDR3: CASSQITGGQPQHF

V: TRBV7-9
D: .
size: .
length: 14
J: TRBJ2-1
DNA: TGTGCCAGCAGCTTAGGTTTCGGAGGCGATGAGCAGTTCTTC
CDR3: CASSLGFGGDEQFF

V: TRBV30
D: .
size: .
length: 15
J: TRBJ1-6
DNA: TGTGCCTGGAGTACCAGGGAGGGTGGTAATTCACCCCTCCACTTT
CDR3: CAWSTREGGNSPLHF

V: TRBV18
D: .
size: .
length: 13
J: TRBJ1-4
DNA: TGTGCCAGCTCACGGGCGATTAATGAAAAACTGTTTTTT
CDR3: CASSRAINEKLFF

V: TRBV18
D: .
size: .
length: 13
J: TRBJ1-1
DNA: TGTGCCAGCTCACCAGTCAGGGATACTGAAGCTTTCTTT
CDR3: CASSPVRDTEAFF

V: TRBV11-3
D: TRBD2
size: .
length: 17
J: TRBJ2-1
DNA: TGTGCCAGCAGTAGACTAGCGGGGACGAGCTCCTACAATGAGCAGTTCTTC
CDR3: CASSRLAGTSSYNEQFF

V: TRBV6-2/TRBV6-3
D: .
size: once
length: 11
J: TRBJ1-2
DNA: TGTGCCAGCAGTTCCAGGGGAGACTACACCTTC
CDR3: CASSSRGDYTF

V: TRBV5-6
D: .
size: .
length: 17
J: TRBJ1-1
DNA: TGTGCCAGCAACCCGTCGATGACCGTTTGGGAGGGCACTGAAGCTTTCTTT
CDR3: CASNPSMTVWEGTEAFF

V: TRBV6-5
D: TRBD1
size: .
length: 15
J: TRBJ2-4
DNA: TGTGCCAGCAGCCGCGGGACAGGTCTTGGGGACATTCAGTACTTC
CDR3: CASSRGTGLGDIQYF

V: TRBV6-1
D: TRBD1
size: .
length: 14
J: TRBJ1-5
DNA: TGTGCCAGCAGTGAACAGGGGGGCAATCAGCCCCAGCATTTT
CDR3: CASSEQGGNQPQHF

V: TRBV27
D: TRBD1
size: .
length: 13
J: TRBJ2-1
DNA: TGTGCCAGCGGGCCGAAGGGGGCGAATGAGCAGTTCTTC
CDR3: CASGPKGANEQFF

V: TRBV3-1/TRBV3-2
D: .
size: .
length: 13
J: TRBJ1-2
DNA: TGTGCCAGCAGCCTTAACCTGAAGGGGGGCTACACCTTC
CDR3: CASSLNLKGGYTF

V: TRBV19
D: TRBD1
size: .
length: 16
J: TRBJ1-1
DNA: TGTGCCAGTAGTAAAGACAGGGAAAAGGTATCGACTGAAGCTTTCTTT
CDR3: CASSKDREKVSTEAFF

V: TRBV5-1
D: TRBD2
size: once
length: 16
J: TRBJ2-3
DNA: TGCGCCAGCAGCTTGGTTAGCGGGGCTAGCACAGATACGCAGTATTTT
CDR3: CASSLVSGASTDTQYF

V: TRBV12-3/TRBV12-4
D: .
size: .
length: 12
J: TRBJ1-1
DNA: TGTGCCAGCAAGCTTGGCGGGGCTGGGGCTTTCTTT
CDR3: CASKLGGAGAFF

V: TRBV6-2/TRBV6-3
D: TRBD2
size: .
length: 17
J: TRBJ2-1
DNA: TGTGCCAGCAGTTACCGGGGACTAGCGGGACTTTACAATGAGCAGTTCTTC
CDR3: CASSYRGLAGLYNEQFF

V: TRBV5-1
D: .
size: few
length: 11
J: TRBJ2-3
DNA: TGCGCCAGCAAGGGGACAGATACGCAGTATTTT
CDR3: CASKGTDTQYF

V: TRBV9
D: .
size: .
length: 12
J: TRBJ1-2
DNA: TGTGCCAGCAGCGCCGAGGGTGGTGGCTACACCTTC
CDR3: CASSAEGGGYTF

V: TRBV5-6
D: TRBD2
size: .
length: 17
J: TRBJ2-3
DNA: TGTGCCAGCAGCCCCTCGACTAGCGGGGGGGCGGCAGATACGCAGTATTTT
CDR3: CASSPSTSGGAADTQYF

V: TRBV19
D: .
size: .
length: 11
J: TRBJ1-2
DNA: TGTGCCAGTAGTTATAGGGGTGGCTACACCTTC
CDR3: CASSYRGGYTF

V: TRBV30
D: .
size: .
length: 12
J: TRBJ1-2
DNA: TGTGCCTGGACTAGCCTTAACTATGGCTACACCTTC
CDR3: CAWTSLNYGYTF

V: TRBV24-1
D: .
size: .
length: 12
J: TRBJ1-2
DNA: TGTGCCACCAGTTCTTATCGCTATGGCTACACCTTC
CDR3: CATSSYRYGYTF

V: TRBV5-4
D: TRBD1
size: .
length: 15
J: TRBJ2-3
DNA: TGTGCCAGCAGCGGCTCAGGGGGCGCGGCAGATACGCAGTATTTT
CDR3: CASSGSGGAADTQYF

V: TRBV6-1
D: TRBD1
size: .
length: 20
J: TRBJ1-5
DNA: TGTGCCAGCAGTGAAGACAGGGGGCCACCCCCACTGAGTTTTAATCAGCCCCAGCATTTT
CDR3: CASSEDRGPPPLSFNQPQHF